The rows below give T cell receptor beta chains drawn from one sample of a study of regulatory T cells in long-lasting Graves disease. MiXCR, applied by TCRdb to the multiplex PCR reads, yields one record per CDR3 protein. The sample carries about half a million distinct CDR3 sequences, about 20% recorded once. This specimen consisted of peripheral blood mononuclear cells (PBMCs), obtained when the disease was refractory, from a patient treated with antithyroid drugs. These TCRs come from a female donor with Graves disease. Both conserved end residues are trimmed from each CDR3. Where a row states a size, it is once, few, many or the class of an expanded clone; other rows omit it.

j_gene: TRBJ1-1
v_gene: TRBV27
abundance: .
CDR3aa: ASSLSAHLNTEAF

j_gene: TRBJ1-1
v_gene: TRBV10-1
abundance: many
CDR3aa: ASSGYRRDTEAF

j_gene: TRBJ2-7
v_gene: TRBV7-2
abundance: many
CDR3aa: ASSLGLAGGNEQY

j_gene: TRBJ1-2
v_gene: TRBV2
abundance: many
CDR3aa: ASSAGVQPYGYT

j_gene: TRBJ2-5
v_gene: TRBV4-3
abundance: many
CDR3aa: ASSQGGGDLKETQY

j_gene: TRBJ1-1
v_gene: TRBV6-1
abundance: many
CDR3aa: ASTPGHGTEAF

j_gene: TRBJ1-1
v_gene: TRBV20-1
abundance: .
CDR3aa: SARDQGGRTEAF

j_gene: TRBJ2-7
v_gene: TRBV6-1
abundance: many
CDR3aa: ASSNYEQY

j_gene: TRBJ2-5
v_gene: TRBV12-3/TRBV12-4
abundance: many
CDR3aa: ASSPGLAGAGETQY

j_gene: TRBJ1-5
v_gene: TRBV6-1
abundance: .
CDR3aa: ASSPTVGNQPQH

j_gene: TRBJ1-5
v_gene: TRBV20-1
abundance: .
CDR3aa: SARDADRTNQPQH

j_gene: TRBJ1-3
v_gene: TRBV7-9
abundance: once
CDR3aa: ASSLRDIPSGNTIY

j_gene: TRBJ1-2
v_gene: TRBV7-2
abundance: many
CDR3aa: ASSLGGQGAIT

j_gene: TRBJ1-3
v_gene: TRBV30
abundance: few
CDR3aa: ASAQEDTIY

j_gene: TRBJ1-1
v_gene: TRBV10-3
abundance: many
CDR3aa: ATGGFEGSTEAF

j_gene: TRBJ1-2
v_gene: TRBV28
abundance: .
CDR3aa: ASTSGRGGYT

j_gene: TRBJ2-2
v_gene: TRBV6-1
abundance: .
CDR3aa: ASRDRDGTGELF

j_gene: TRBJ1-6
v_gene: TRBV6-1
abundance: .
CDR3aa: ASSKNRMYSPLH

j_gene: TRBJ2-7
v_gene: TRBV11-3
abundance: few
CDR3aa: ASSLEGGQGTYEQY

j_gene: TRBJ2-7
v_gene: TRBV12-3/TRBV12-4
abundance: many
CDR3aa: ASSLETSYEQY

j_gene: TRBJ1-2
v_gene: TRBV18
abundance: few
CDR3aa: ASSPGGRGQDYT

j_gene: TRBJ1-4
v_gene: TRBV7-9
abundance: many
CDR3aa: ASSSPFTATNEKLF

j_gene: TRBJ2-5
v_gene: TRBV6-9
abundance: many
CDR3aa: ASSSRTGRGETQY

j_gene: TRBJ2-4
v_gene: TRBV12-3/TRBV12-4
abundance: many
CDR3aa: ASSRGRLNIQY

j_gene: TRBJ1-6
v_gene: TRBV7-2
abundance: many
CDR3aa: ASSLHPGPGNSPLH

j_gene: TRBJ2-2
v_gene: TRBV12-3/TRBV12-4
abundance: many
CDR3aa: ASSLPSNTGELF

j_gene: TRBJ1-6
v_gene: TRBV28
abundance: many
CDR3aa: ASIRSSYNSPLH

j_gene: TRBJ1-2
v_gene: TRBV19
abundance: many
CDR3aa: ASRTAGFGGNYGYT

j_gene: TRBJ1-1
v_gene: TRBV20-1
abundance: .
CDR3aa: SARDIRGNTEAF

j_gene: TRBJ1-2
v_gene: TRBV6-5
abundance: many
CDR3aa: ASSLDRDYMGYT

j_gene: TRBJ1-6
v_gene: TRBV20-1
abundance: .
CDR3aa: SARALGNSPLH

j_gene: TRBJ2-1
v_gene: TRBV29-1
abundance: .
CDR3aa: SGNPGTSEYEQF

j_gene: TRBJ1-6
v_gene: TRBV6-1
abundance: .
CDR3aa: ASSDRPNSPLH

j_gene: TRBJ1-5
v_gene: TRBV6-2/TRBV6-3
abundance: .
CDR3aa: ASSSAYNQPQH

j_gene: TRBJ1-4
v_gene: TRBV6-1
abundance: few
CDR3aa: ASSTGQGIRGELF

j_gene: TRBJ1-1
v_gene: TRBV4-3
abundance: few
CDR3aa: ASSQDTAGWHTEAF

j_gene: TRBJ2-5
v_gene: TRBV4-3
abundance: few
CDR3aa: ASSQALPGTGETQY

j_gene: TRBJ1-2
v_gene: TRBV19
abundance: .
CDR3aa: ASKHAGGYT

j_gene: TRBJ1-5
v_gene: TRBV6-2/TRBV6-3
abundance: many
CDR3aa: ASSPGTDYSNQPQH

j_gene: TRBJ1-2
v_gene: TRBV7-9
abundance: few
CDR3aa: ASSNSMVCCT

j_gene: TRBJ2-7
v_gene: TRBV30
abundance: .
CDR3aa: AWIAGKTYEQY

j_gene: TRBJ2-2
v_gene: TRBV19
abundance: few
CDR3aa: ASSTGLAGPGELF